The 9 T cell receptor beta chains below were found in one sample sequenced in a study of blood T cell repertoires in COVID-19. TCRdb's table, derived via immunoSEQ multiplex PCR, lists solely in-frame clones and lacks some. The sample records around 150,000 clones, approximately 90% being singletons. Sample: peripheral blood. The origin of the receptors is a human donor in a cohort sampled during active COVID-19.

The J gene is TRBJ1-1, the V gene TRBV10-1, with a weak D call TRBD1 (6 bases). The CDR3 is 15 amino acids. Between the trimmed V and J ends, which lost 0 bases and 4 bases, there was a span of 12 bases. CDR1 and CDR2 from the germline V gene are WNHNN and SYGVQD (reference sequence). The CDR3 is CASSESSGEVTEAFF. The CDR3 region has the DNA TGCGCCAGCAGTGAGTCCTCAGGGGAAGTCACTGAAGCTTTCTTT.

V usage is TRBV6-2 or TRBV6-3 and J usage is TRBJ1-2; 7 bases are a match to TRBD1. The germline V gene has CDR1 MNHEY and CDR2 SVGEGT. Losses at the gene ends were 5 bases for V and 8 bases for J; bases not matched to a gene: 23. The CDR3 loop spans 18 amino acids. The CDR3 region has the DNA TGTGCCAGCAGTCCCGTATATGAATTGCGGAGGGGGCCCGAGGGCTACACCTTC. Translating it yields CASSPVYELRRGPEGYTF.

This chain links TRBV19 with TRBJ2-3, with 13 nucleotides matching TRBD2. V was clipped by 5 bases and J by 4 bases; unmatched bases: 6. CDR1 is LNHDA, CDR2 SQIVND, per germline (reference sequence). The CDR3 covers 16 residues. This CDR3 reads CASSAGLAGVPDTQYF. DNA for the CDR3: TGTGCCAGTAGTGCCGGACTAGCGGGAGTCCCAGATACGCAGTATTTT.

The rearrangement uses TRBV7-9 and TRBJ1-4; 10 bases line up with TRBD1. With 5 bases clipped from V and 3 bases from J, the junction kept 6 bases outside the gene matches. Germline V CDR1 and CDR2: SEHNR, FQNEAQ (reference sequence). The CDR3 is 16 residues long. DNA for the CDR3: TGTGCCAGCAGCCATGGGGACAGGGGCCCTAATGAAAAACTGTTTTTT. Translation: CASSHGDRGPNEKLFF.

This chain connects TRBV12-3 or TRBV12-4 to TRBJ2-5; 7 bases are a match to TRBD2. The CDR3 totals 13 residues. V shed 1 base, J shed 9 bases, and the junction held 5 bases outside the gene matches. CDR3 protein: CASSLGPGRAQYF. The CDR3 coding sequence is TGTGCCAGCAGTTTAGGTCCGGGGAGGGCCCAGTACTTC.

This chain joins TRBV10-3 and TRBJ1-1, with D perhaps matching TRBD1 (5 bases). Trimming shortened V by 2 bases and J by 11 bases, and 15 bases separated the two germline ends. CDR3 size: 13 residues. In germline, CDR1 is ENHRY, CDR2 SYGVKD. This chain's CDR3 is CAISERQPVGAFF. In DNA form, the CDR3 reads TGTGCCATCAGTGAGAGACAGCCGGTAGGTGCTTTCTTT.

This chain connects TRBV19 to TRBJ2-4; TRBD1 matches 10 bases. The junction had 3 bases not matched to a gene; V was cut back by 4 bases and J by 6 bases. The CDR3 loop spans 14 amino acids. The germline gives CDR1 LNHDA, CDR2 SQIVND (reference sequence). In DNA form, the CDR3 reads TGTGCCAGTAGTAAGGACAGGGGGTCAAACATTCAGTACTTC. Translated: CASSKDRGSNIQYF.

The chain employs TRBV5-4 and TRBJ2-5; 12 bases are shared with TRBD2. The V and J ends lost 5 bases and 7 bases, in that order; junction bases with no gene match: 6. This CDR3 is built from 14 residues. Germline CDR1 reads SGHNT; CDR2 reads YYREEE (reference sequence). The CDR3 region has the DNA TGTGCCAGCAGGCTAGCGGGGGGGCCGATGACCCAGTACTTC. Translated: CASRLAGGPMTQYF.

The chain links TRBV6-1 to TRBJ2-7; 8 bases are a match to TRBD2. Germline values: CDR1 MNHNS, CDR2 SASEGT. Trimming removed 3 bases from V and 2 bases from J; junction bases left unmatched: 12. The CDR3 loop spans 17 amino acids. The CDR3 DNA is TGTGCCAGCAGTGATTTCGCCGTAGCGGGGATACCCTACGAGCAGTACTTC. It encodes CASSDFAVAGIPYEQYF.